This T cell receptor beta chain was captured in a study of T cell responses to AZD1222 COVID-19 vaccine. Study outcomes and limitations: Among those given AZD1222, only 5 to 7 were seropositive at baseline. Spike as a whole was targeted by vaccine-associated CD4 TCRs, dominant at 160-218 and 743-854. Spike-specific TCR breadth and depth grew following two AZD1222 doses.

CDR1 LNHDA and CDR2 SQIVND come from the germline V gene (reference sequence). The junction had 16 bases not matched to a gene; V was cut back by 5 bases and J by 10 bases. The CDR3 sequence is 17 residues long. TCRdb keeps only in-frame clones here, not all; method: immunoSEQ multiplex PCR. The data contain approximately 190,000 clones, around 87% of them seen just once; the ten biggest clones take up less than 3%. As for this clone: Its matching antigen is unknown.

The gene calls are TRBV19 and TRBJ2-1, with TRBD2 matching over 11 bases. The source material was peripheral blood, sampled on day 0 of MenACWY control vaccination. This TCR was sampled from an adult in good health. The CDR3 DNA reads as TGTGCCAGTAGTCTCTCTCTGACTAGCGGGGCTGTAAGGGAGCAGTTCTTC. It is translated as CASSLSLTSGAVREQFF.